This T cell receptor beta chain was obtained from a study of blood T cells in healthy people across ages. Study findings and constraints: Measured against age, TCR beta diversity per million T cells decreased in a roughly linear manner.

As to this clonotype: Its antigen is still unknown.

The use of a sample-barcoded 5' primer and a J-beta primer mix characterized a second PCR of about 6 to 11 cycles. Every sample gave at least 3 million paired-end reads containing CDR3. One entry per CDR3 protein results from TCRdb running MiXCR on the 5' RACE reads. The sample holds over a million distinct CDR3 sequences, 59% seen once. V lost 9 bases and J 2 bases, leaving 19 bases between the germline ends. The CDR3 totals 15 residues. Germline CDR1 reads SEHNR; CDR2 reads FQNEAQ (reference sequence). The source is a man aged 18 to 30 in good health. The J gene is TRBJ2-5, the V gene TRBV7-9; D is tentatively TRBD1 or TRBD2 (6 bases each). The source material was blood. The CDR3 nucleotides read TGTGCCAGTAGCGGTGGCGGACAGTGGCAAGAGACCCAGTACTTC. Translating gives CASSGGGQWQETQYF.